A single sample gave rise to the 30 T cell receptor beta chains below, sequenced in a study of blood T cells in healthy people across ages. The authors ran a second PCR of roughly 6 to 12 cycles using a sample-barcoded 5' primer and a J-beta primer mix. TCRdb reprocessed the 5' RACE reads with MiXCR, giving one entry per CDR3 protein. The sample has approximately 320,000 distinct CDR3 sequences, about 25% seen once. The sample consisted of blood. These receptor sequences come from a woman aged 70-85 years in good health.

This clonotype was counted between two and nine times. The chain carries TRBV28 and TRBJ2-1, with D perhaps TRBD1 (6 bases). Trimming shortened V by 1 base and J by 1 base, and 8 bases separated the two germline ends. The CDR3 totals 15 residues. Germline CDR1 reads MDHEN; CDR2 reads SYDVKM. The CDR3 nucleotides are TGTGCCAGCAGTTTATACAGGGAATCCTACAATGAGCAGTTCTTC. It yields the protein CASSLYRESYNEQFF.

The chain joins TRBV7-2 to TRBJ2-1; no reliable D call. TRBJ2-5 explains the end of the DNA better; the J call may be wrong. The CDR3 covers 13 residues. Germline V lookup: CDR1 SGHTA, CDR2 FQGNSA. CDR3 loop: CASSLVDTGTQYF. The CDR3 DNA sequence: TGTGCCAGCAGCTTAGTTGATACTGGGACCCAGTACTTC.

The CDR3 sequence: CASSRDPNYGYTF. CDR3 in DNA: TGCGCCAGCAGCAGGGACCCGAACTATGGCTACACCTTC. The chain links TRBV5-1 to TRBJ1-2, with D perhaps TRBD1 (5 bases). This CDR3 has 13 amino acids. Trimming pared 4 bases from V and 2 bases from J, leaving 9 bases between. Germline loops: CDR1 SGHRS, CDR2 YFSETQ.

The V gene is TRBV28, the J gene TRBJ2-5; D not resolved. The tail of the sequence fits TRBJ2-7 better, so the J call may be wrong. From germline, CDR1 is MDHEN and CDR2 SYDVKM. The CDR3 length is 14 residues. The CDR3 nucleotides are TGTGCCAGCAGTTTTGTTGACGGAGCCTACGAGCAGTACTTC. This gives the protein CASSFVDGAYEQYF.

V and J are TRBV9 and TRBJ1-2, with 9 bases matching TRBD1. CDR1 and CDR2 (germline): SGDLS, YYNGEE. The CDR3 sequence is 16 residues long. The junction had 9 bases not matched to a gene; V was cut back by 3 bases and J by 3 bases. The CDR3 DNA reads as TGTGCCAGCAGCGGGGGCAGACAGGGGGGTTACTATGGCTACACCTTC. It codes for CASSGGRQGGYYGYTF. The variable domain in full, completed from reference TRBV9 and TRBJ1-2, reads DSGVTQTPKHLITATGQRVTLRCSPRSGDLSVYWYQQSLDQGLQFLIQYYNGEERAKGNILERFSAQQFPDLHSELNLSSLELGDSALYFCASSGGRQGGYYGYTFGSGTRLTVV.

The chain links TRBV11-2 to TRBJ1-1, with D possibly matching TRBD1 (5 bases). Trimming took 2 bases from V and 8 from J, leaving 9 bases between them. Germline CDR1 SGHAT, CDR2 FQNNGV. This CDR3 spans 12 amino acids. The CDR3 is CASSLREGEAFF. The CDR3 DNA reads TGTGCCAGCAGCTTACGGGAGGGGGAAGCTTTCTTT.

This clonotype has more than one count but fewer than ten. The chain is built from TRBV29-1 and TRBJ2-5; D is possibly TRBD1 or TRBD2 (5 bases each). Germline CDR1 reads SQVTM; CDR2 reads ANQGSEA. The CDR3 loop spans 15 amino acids. V lost 1 base and J 5 bases, leaving 17 bases between the germline ends. CDR3 in DNA: TGCAGCGTTGAAGTTCCAGGGATGAGGGGTGAGACCCAGTACTTC. This translates into CSVEVPGMRGETQYF. The variable domain in full, completed from reference TRBV29-1 and TRBJ2-5, reads SAVISQKPSRDICQRGTSLTIQCQVDSQVTMMFWYRQQPGQSLTLIATANQGSEATYESGFVIDKFPISRPNLTFSTLTVSNMSPEDSSIYLCSVEVPGMRGETQYFGPGTRLLVL.

The chain employs TRBV7-8 and TRBJ2-1, with 10 nucleotides matching TRBD1. Looked up from germline, CDR1 is SGHVS and CDR2 is FQNEAQ. The CDR3 runs 16 residues. V shed 3 bases, J shed 3 bases, and the junction held 5 bases outside the gene matches. This chain's CDR3 is CASSLRGTGVYNEQFF. CDR3 bases: TGTGCCAGCAGCTTGCGAGGGACAGGGGTCTACAATGAGCAGTTCTTC.

This clonotype was seen only a few times. This rearrangement joins TRBV11-1 to TRBJ2-2; 14 bases are shared with TRBD2. V dropped 5 bases and J dropped 4; count of bases not matched to a gene: 3. CDR3 size: 16 residues. CDR1 SGHAT and CDR2 FQDESV come from the germline V gene (reference sequence). CDR3 bases: TGTGCCAGCAGCCTGACTAGCGGGAGGGCCACCGGGGAGCTGTTTTTT. As protein: CASSLTSGRATGELFF.

The chain uses TRBV7-2 and TRBJ2-7, with 7 bases fitting TRBD1. Germline CDR1 is SGHTA and CDR2 is FQGNSA. Trimming removed 4 bases from V and 8 bases from J; junction bases left unmatched: 11. The CDR3 spans 14 residues. DNA of the CDR3: TGTGCCAGCAGCTCCGGACAGGAGGCTACGAAGCAGTACTTC. This translates into CASSSGQEATKQYF.

This clonotype was found many times. The chain has TRBV28 and TRBJ2-5; 9 positions agree with TRBD1. This CDR3 region has 16 residues. Germline CDR1 is MDHEN and CDR2 is SYDVKM. Unmatched junction bases numbered 10, after V lost 4 bases and J lost 4 bases. The CDR3 spells CASSSLRTGATETQYF. As DNA, the CDR3 is TGTGCCAGCAGTTCTCTTAGGACAGGGGCTACAGAGACCCAGTACTTC.

A few counts support this clonotype. The V call is TRBV6-1, the J call TRBJ1-3, with 8 bases identical to TRBD1. J was trimmed by 4 bases and V by 6 bases; bases with no gene match: 5. CDR1 is MNHNS, CDR2 SASEGT, per germline. The CDR3 spans 14 residues. The CDR3 DNA is TGTGCCAGCAGGACGACAGGGGCCGGAAACACCATATATTTT. Translating it yields CASRTTGAGNTIYF.

The V and J genes are TRBV7-9 and TRBJ1-2; D uncertain. This CDR3 comprises 16 residues. V was shortened by 4 bases and J by 4 bases, with 19 bases between the two germline ends. Looked up from germline, CDR1 is SEHNR and CDR2 is FQNEAQ (reference sequence). The CDR3: CASSSSGEEPFYGYTF. CDR3 bases: TGTGCCAGCAGCTCCTCGGGAGAGGAGCCCTTCTATGGCTACACCTTC. Looking up the rest from reference TRBV7-9 and TRBJ1-2 gives the full variable domain: DTGVSQNPRHKITKRGQNVTFRCDPISEHNRLYWYRQTLGQGPEFLTYFQNEAQLEKSRLLSDRFSAERPKGSFSTLEIQRTEQGDSAMYLCASSSSGEEPFYGYTFGSGTRLTVV.

The gene calls are TRBV5-6 and TRBJ2-3; 9 bases agree with TRBD1. CDR3 size: 13 residues. V was clipped by 4 bases and J by 5 bases; unmatched bases: 2. From germline, CDR1 is SGHDT and CDR2 YYEEEE. The CDR3 loop is CASSADRGDTQYF. The CDR3 DNA reads as TGTGCCAGCAGCGCGGACAGGGGAGATACGCAGTATTTT. Full variable domain (outside the CDR3, taken from reference TRBV5-6 and TRBJ2-3): DAGVTQSPTHLIKTRGQQVTLRCSPKSGHDTVSWYQQALGQGPQFIFQYYEEEERQRGNFPDRFSGHQFPNYSSELNVNALLLGDSALYLCASSADRGDTQYFGPGTRLTVL.

The chain combines TRBV11-2 with TRBJ2-7, with unresolved D. The CDR3 consists of 16 residues. V was pared by 0 bases and J by 3 bases, with 15 bases between. Germline lookup yields CDR1 SGHAT and CDR2 FQNNGV. CDR3 in amino acids: CASSLDLGRSRYEQYF. The CDR3, as DNA: TGTGCCAGCAGCTTAGATCTCGGCAGATCACGCTACGAGCAGTACTTC.

The genes are TRBV4-2 and TRBJ1-6, with D unresolved. The V end was cut by 0 bases, the J end by 8 bases, with 5 bases between. Germline CDR1 reads LGHNA; CDR2 reads YNFKEQ. CDR3 length equals 13 residues. As DNA, the CDR3 is TGTGCCAGCAGCCAAGAGATAGATTCACCCCTCCACTTT. Amino acid sequence: CASSQEIDSPLHF.

This clonotype was counted ten times or more. V is TRBV7-9 and J is TRBJ2-3; 7 bases line up with TRBD2. The CDR3 is made up of 14 amino acids. Germline-derived CDR1 and CDR2 are SEHNR and FQNEAQ (reference sequence). Losses at the gene ends were 2 bases for V and 4 bases for J; bases not matched to a gene: 3. Here the CDR3 reads CASSLTGGADTQYF. CDR3 nucleotide sequence: TGTGCCAGCAGCTTAACGGGAGGTGCAGATACGCAGTATTTT.

The V call is TRBV20-1, the J call TRBJ1-2; D unresolved. The CDR3 contains 13 residues. Trimming stripped 4 bases from V and 4 bases from J, with 13 bases between. The germline gives CDR1 DFQATT, CDR2 SNEGSKA (reference sequence). This CDR3 is CSATYGISYGYTF. The CDR3 DNA follows: TGCAGTGCTACATACGGGATTTCCTATGGCTACACCTTC.

The V gene is TRBV7-2, the J gene TRBJ2-1; perhaps TRBD1 as D (6 bases). The CDR3 consists of 15 residues. Germline V gene lookup returns CDR1 SGHTA and CDR2 FQGNSA. Deletions cut 5 bases from V and 5 bases from J, with 16 bases between. The CDR3: CASSPGGTGNNEQFF. CDR3 bases: TGTGCCAGCAGCCCTGGGGGAACAGGGAACAATGAGCAGTTCTTC.

This chain connects TRBV3-1 to TRBJ1-3; 8 bases are shared with TRBD1. The CDR3 totals 14 residues. V lost 4 bases and J lost 3; bases outside the gene matches: 2. Per the germline V gene, CDR1 is LGHDT and CDR2 is YNNKEL (reference sequence). The CDR3 DNA sequence: TGTGCCAGCAGCCTCGGGACAGGTGGAAACACCATATATTTT. Its translation: CASSLGTGGNTIYF.

The genes are TRBV6-5 and TRBJ2-6; no reliable D call. Trimming removed 5 bases at V and 0 bases at J, with 8 bases between. The germline CDR1 and CDR2 sequences are MNHEY and SVGAGI. The CDR3 is 15 residues long. This chain's CDR3 is CASSRSDSGANVLTF. The CDR3 DNA reads as TGTGCCAGCAGTCGATCAGACTCTGGGGCCAACGTCCTGACTTTC.

This clonotype was seen only a few times. The gene calls are TRBV5-1 and TRBJ1-2; D ambiguous. CDR3 length: 11 amino acids. CDR1 is SGHRS, CDR2 YFSETQ, per germline. Trimming removed 4 bases at V and 6 bases at J, with 7 bases between. The CDR3 reads CASSGEHGYTF. CDR3 bases: TGCGCCAGCAGCGGGGAACATGGCTACACCTTC.

This clonotype was counted many times. The chain has TRBV7-9 and TRBJ2-7, with 7 bases that match TRBD2. The CDR3 is 12 residues long. J lost 1 base, V lost 8 bases, and 2 bases had no gene match. In germline, CDR1 is SEHNR, CDR2 FQNEAQ (reference sequence). The CDR3 DNA reads as TGTGCCAGCGGGCGGGAGTCCTACGAGCAGTACTTC. Translation gives CASGRESYEQYF.

This sequence joins TRBV12-3 or TRBV12-4 and TRBJ1-3, with a tentative D call TRBD1 (5 bases). The V end lost 7 bases, the J end lost 5 bases, and 15 bases lay between the germline ends. The CDR3 loop spans 14 amino acids. In nucleotides, the CDR3 is TGTGCCAGCACGGCGGGGGACGGTAGAAACACCATATATTTT. It translates to CASTAGDGRNTIYF.

V gene TRBV29-1 combines with J gene TRBJ1-4; TRBD1 aligns across 7 bases. With 7 bases clipped from V and 5 bases from J, the junction kept 10 bases outside the gene matches. The CDR3 totals 14 residues. Germline CDR1 is SQVTM and CDR2 is ANQGSEA. CDR3: CSAGGGDGNEKLFF. For the CDR3, the DNA is TGCAGCGCAGGGGGAGGGGACGGGAATGAAAAACTGTTTTTT.

This chain joins TRBV28 and TRBJ2-7; 10 bases line up with TRBD2. The germline V gene encodes CDR1 MDHEN and CDR2 SYDVKM. Trimming at V came to 5 bases and at J to 3 bases, leaving 10 bases not matched to a gene. The CDR3 sequence is 16 residues long. The CDR3 region has the DNA TGTGCCAGCAGTCACTCTTCTAGCGGGAGCTTCTACGAGCAGTACTTC. Translation gives CASSHSSSGSFYEQYF.

The chain recombines TRBV20-1 with TRBJ2-7; D call uncertain. V dropped 2 bases and J dropped 3 bases, with 8 bases sitting between them. The CDR3 has 12 amino acids. The V gene's germline CDR1 is DFQATT and CDR2 SNEGSKA (reference sequence). The CDR3 loop is CSARRSSYEQYF. The CDR3, as DNA: TGCAGTGCTAGAAGGAGTAGCTACGAGCAGTACTTC.

A few counts support this clonotype. The junction departs from germline at one end; a sequencing error may be responsible. This rearrangement joins TRBV5-1 to TRBJ2-7, with D perhaps TRBD1 (6 bases). The DNA end is a closer match to TRBJ2-1, so the J assignment may be wrong. Germline V gene data show CDR1 as SGHRS and CDR2 as YFSETQ. The CDR3 loop spans 14 amino acids. CDR3 DNA sequence: TGCGCCTGCAGCTATTTCGGGACATCCGATGAGCAGTTCTTC. Its protein product is CACSYFGTSDEQFF.

Only a few counts were recorded for this clonotype. The CDR3 region has the DNA TGTGCCAGCAGTCCCCGGACCGCCAGCTCCTACGAGCAGTACTTC. This translates into CASSPRTASSYEQYF. This chain uses TRBV12-3 or TRBV12-4 with TRBJ2-7, with D hard to call. V was shortened by 5 bases and J by 0 bases, with 14 bases between the two germline ends. The CDR3 covers 15 residues.

V is TRBV6-2 or TRBV6-3 and J is TRBJ1-5, with TRBD1 matching 8 bases. The ends lost 2 bases at V and 2 bases at J; junction bases unmatched: 2. The CDR3 runs to 15 residues. Germline V gives CDR1 MNHEY, CDR2 SVGEGT. The CDR3 is CASSYPGQGNQPQHF. The CDR3 nucleotides read TGTGCCAGCAGTTACCCGGGACAGGGCAATCAGCCCCAGCATTTT.